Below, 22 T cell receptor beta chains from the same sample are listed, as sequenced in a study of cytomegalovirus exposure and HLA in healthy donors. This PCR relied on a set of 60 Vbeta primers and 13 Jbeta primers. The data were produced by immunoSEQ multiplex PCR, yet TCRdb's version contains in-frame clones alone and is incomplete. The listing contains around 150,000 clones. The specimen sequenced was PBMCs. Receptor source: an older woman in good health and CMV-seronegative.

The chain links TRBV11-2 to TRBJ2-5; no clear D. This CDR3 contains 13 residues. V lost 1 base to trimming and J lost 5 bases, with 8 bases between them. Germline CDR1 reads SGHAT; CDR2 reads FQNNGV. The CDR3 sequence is CASSLGLSETQYF. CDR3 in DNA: TGTGCCAGCAGCTTAGGGCTTTCGGAGACCCAGTACTTC.

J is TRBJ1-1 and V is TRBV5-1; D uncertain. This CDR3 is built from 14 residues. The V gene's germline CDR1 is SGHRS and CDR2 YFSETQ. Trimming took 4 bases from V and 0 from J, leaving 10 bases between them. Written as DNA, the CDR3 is TGCGCCAGCAGCGTTTTGGAGCTGAACACTGAAGCTTTCTTT. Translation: CASSVLELNTEAFF. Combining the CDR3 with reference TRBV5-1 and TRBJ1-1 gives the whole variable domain KAGVTQTPRYLIKTRGQQVTLSCSPISGHRSVSWYQQTPGQGLQFLFEYFSETQRNKGNFPGRFSGRQFSNSRSEMNVSTLELGDSALYLCASSVLELNTEAFFGQGTRLTVV.

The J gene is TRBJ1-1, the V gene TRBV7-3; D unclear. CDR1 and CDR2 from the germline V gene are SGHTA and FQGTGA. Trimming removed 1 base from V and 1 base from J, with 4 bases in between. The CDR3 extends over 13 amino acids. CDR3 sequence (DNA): TGTGCCAGCAGCTTAAGCAGGAACACTGAAGCTTTCTTT. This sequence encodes CASSLSRNTEAFF.

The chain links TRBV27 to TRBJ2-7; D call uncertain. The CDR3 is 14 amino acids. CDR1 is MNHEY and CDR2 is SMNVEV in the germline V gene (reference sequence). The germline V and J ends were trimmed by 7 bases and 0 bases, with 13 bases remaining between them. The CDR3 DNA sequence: TGTGCCAGCACCTTAACGGCAGGCTCCTACGAGCAGTACTTC. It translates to CASTLTAGSYEQYF.

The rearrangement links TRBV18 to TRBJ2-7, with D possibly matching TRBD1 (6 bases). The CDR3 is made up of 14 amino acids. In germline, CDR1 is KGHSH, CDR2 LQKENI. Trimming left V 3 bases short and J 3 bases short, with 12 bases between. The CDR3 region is CASSPYRDHYEQYF. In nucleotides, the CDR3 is TGTGCCAGCTCACCCTACAGGGATCACTACGAGCAGTACTTC.

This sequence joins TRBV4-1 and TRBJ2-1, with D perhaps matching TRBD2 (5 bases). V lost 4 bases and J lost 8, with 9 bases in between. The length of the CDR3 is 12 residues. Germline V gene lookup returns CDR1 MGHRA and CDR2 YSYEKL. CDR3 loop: CASSPTSDEQFF. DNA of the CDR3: TGCGCCAGCAGCCCTACTAGTGATGAGCAGTTCTTC.

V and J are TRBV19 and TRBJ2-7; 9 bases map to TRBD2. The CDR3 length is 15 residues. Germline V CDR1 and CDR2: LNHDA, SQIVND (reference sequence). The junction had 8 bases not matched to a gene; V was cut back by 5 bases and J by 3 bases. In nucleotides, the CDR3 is TGTGCCAGTAGTCCCCATTTAGCGGGAGTCTACGAGCAGTACTTC. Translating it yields CASSPHLAGVYEQYF.

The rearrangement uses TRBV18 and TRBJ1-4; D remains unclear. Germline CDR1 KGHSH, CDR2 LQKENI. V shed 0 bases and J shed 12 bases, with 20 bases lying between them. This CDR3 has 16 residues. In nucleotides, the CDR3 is TGTGCCAGCTCACCACCGGGAGATGGAGGGATTGTAGAACTGTTTTTT. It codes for CASSPPGDGGIVELFF.

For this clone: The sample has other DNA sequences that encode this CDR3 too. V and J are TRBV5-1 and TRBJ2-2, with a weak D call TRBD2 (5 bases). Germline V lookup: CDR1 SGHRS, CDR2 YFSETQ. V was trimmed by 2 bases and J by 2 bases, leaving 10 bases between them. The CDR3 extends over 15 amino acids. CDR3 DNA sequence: TGCGCCAGCAGCTTAAGCGGCATCAACACCGGGGAGCTGTTTTTT. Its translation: CASSLSGINTGELFF.

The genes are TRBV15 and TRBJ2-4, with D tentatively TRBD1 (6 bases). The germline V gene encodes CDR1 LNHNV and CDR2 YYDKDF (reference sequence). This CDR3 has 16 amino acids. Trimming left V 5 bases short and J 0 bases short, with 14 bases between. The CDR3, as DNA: TGTGCCACCAGCTTTACAGGGAATCTAGCCAAAAACATTCAGTACTTC. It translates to CATSFTGNLAKNIQYF.

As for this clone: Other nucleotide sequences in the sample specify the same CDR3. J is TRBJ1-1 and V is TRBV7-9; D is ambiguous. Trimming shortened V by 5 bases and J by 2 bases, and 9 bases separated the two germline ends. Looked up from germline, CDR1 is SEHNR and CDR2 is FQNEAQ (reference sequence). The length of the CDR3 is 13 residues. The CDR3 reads CASSLTANTEAFF. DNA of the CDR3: TGTGCCAGCAGCCTAACAGCAAACACTGAAGCTTTCTTT.

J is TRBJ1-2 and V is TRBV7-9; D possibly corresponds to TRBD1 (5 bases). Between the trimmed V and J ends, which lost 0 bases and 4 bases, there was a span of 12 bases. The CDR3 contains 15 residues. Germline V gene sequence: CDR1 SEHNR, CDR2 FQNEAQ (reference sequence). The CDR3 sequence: CASSLAQGTVYGYTF. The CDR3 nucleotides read TGTGCCAGCAGCTTAGCTCAGGGCACTGTCTATGGCTACACCTTC.

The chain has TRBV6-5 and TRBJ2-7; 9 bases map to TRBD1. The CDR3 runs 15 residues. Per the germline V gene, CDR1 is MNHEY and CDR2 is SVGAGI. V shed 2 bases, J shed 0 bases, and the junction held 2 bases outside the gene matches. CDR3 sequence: CASSYRTGASYEQYF. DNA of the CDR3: TGTGCCAGCAGTTACCGGACAGGGGCCTCCTACGAGCAGTACTTC.

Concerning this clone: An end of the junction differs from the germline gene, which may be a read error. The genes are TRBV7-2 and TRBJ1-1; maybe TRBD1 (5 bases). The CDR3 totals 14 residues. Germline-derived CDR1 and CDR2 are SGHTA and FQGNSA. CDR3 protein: CAGSSHGQGTEAFF. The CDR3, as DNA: TGTGCCGGCAGCTCCCACGGCCAGGGCACTGAAGCTTTCTTT.

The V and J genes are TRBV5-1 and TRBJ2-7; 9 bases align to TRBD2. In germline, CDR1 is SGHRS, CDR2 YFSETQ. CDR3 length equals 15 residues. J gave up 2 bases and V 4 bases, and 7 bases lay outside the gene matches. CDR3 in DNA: TGCGCCAGCAGCCCCTCCCCTAGCGGGGCCTACGAGCAGTACTTC. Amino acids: CASSPSPSGAYEQYF. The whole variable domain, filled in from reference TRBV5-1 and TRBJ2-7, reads KAGVTQTPRYLIKTRGQQVTLSCSPISGHRSVSWYQQTPGQGLQFLFEYFSETQRNKGNFPGRFSGRQFSNSRSEMNVSTLELGDSALYLCASSPSPSGAYEQYFGPGTRLTVT.

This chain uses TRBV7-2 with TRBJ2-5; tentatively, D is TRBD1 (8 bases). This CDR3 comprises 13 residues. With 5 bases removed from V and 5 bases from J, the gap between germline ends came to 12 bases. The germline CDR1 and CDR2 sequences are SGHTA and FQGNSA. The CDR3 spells CASSPQGGETQYF. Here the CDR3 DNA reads TGTGCCAGCAGCCCACAGGGGGGGGAGACCCAGTACTTC.

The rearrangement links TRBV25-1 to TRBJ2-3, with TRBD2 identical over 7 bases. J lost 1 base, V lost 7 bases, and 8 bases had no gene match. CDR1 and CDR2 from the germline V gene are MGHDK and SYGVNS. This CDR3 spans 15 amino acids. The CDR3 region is CASTLSGVGTDTQYF. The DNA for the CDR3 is TGTGCCAGCACCCTCAGCGGGGTTGGCACAGATACGCAGTATTTT.

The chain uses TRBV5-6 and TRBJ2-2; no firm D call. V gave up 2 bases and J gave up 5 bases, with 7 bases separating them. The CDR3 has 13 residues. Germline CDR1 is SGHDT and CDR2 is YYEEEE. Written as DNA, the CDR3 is TGTGCCAGCAGCTTCCCTCGGACCGGGGAGCTGTTTTTT. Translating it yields CASSFPRTGELFF. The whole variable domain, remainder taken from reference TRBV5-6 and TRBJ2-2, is DAGVTQSPTHLIKTRGQQVTLRCSPKSGHDTVSWYQQALGQGPQFIFQYYEEEERQRGNFPDRFSGHQFPNYSSELNVNALLLGDSALYLCASSFPRTGELFFGEGSRLTVL.

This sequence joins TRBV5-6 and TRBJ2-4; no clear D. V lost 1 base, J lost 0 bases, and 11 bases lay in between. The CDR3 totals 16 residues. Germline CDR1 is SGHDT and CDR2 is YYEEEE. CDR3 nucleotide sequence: TGTGCCAGCAGCTTGTATTTAGTGCTAGCCAAAAACATTCAGTACTTC. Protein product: CASSLYLVLAKNIQYF.

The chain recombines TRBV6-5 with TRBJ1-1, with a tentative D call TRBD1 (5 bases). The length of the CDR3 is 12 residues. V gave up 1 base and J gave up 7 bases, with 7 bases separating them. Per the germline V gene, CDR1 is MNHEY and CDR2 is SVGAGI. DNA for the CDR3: TGTGCCAGCAGTTACTTCGGGGGTGAAGCTTTCTTT. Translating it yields CASSYFGGEAFF.

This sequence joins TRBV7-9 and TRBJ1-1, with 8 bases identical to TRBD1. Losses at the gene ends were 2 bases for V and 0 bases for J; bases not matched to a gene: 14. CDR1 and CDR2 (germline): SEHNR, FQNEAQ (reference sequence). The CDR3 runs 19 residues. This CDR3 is CASSLTGGGRLSMNTEAFF. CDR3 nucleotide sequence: TGTGCCAGCAGCTTAACAGGGGGAGGACGGCTAAGCATGAACACTGAAGCTTTCTTT.

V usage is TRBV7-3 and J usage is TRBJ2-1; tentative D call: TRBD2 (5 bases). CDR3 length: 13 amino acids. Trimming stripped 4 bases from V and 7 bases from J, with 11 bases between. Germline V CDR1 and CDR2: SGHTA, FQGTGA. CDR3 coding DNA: TGTGCCAGCAGCTCGGACCCGGGGAATGAGCAGTTCTTC. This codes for CASSSDPGNEQFF. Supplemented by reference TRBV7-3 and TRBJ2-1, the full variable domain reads GAGVSQTPSNKVTEKGKYVELRCDPISGHTALYWYRQSLGQGPEFLIYFQGTGAADDSGLPNDRFFAVRPEGSVSTLKIQRTERGDSAVYLCASSSDPGNEQFFGPGTRLTVL.